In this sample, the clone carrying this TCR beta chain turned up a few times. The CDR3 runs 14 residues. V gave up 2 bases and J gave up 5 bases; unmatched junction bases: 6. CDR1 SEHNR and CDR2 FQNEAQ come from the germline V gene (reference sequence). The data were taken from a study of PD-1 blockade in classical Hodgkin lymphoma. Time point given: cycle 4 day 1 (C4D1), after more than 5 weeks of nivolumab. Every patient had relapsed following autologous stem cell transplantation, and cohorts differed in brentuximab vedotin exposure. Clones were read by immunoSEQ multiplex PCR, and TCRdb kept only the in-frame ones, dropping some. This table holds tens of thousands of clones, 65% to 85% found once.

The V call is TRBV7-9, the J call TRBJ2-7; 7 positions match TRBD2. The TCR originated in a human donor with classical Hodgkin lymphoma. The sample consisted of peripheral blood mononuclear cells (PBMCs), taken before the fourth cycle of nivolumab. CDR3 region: CASSLRGRGDEQYF. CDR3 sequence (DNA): TGTGCCAGCAGCTTACGCGGGAGAGGGGACGAGCAGTACTTC. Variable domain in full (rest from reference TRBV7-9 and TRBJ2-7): DTGVSQNPRHKITKRGQNVTFRCDPISEHNRLYWYRQTLGQGPEFLTYFQNEAQLEKSRLLSDRFSAERPKGSFSTLEIQRTEQGDSAMYLCASSLRGRGDEQYFGPGTRLTVT.